A single T cell receptor beta chain is shown here with its context. The antigen is unknown. The data belong to a study of cytomegalovirus exposure and HLA in healthy donors. Study overall: There were 90 million to 130 million unique TCR beta sequences, drawn from about 180 million T cells, in an earlier analysis. Within an early data release were about 85 million unique TCRs drawn from HLA-typed donors.

V dropped 1 base and J dropped 2; count of bases not matched to a gene: 8. The germline V gene encodes CDR1 MGHRA and CDR2 YSYEKL. The CDR3 has 17 amino acids. PCR was performed using 60 Vbeta and 13 Jbeta primers. Produced via immunoSEQ multiplex PCR; TCRdb's table is partial and in-frame only. The sample shows fewer than 250,000 clones, about 81% of them seen only once. Findings and limits, study-wide: Immune exposure was documented only through CMV serostatus.

The sample taken for sequencing was PBMCs. V and J are TRBV4-1 and TRBJ2-7, with 10 bases that match TRBD2. This clonotype originated in a man in his forties or fifties in good health and CMV-seropositive. CDR3 sequence: CASSQAAGTSAPYEQYF. In nucleotides, the CDR3 is TGCGCCAGCAGCCAAGCTGCCGGGACTAGCGCACCCTACGAGCAGTACTTC.